A selection of T cell receptor beta chains follows, all from one sample in a study of response to subunit inactivated influenza vaccine. Each CDR3 protein gets one entry after TCRdb re-called the RT-PCR reads with MiXCR. The sample contains around 650,000 distinct CDR3 sequences, around 16% of which appear only once. The material sequenced was PBMCs from blood, taken 11 to 12 days after vaccination. The origin of the receptors is a man in his forties or fifties who received an inactivated influenza vaccine. Both conserved end residues are part of each CDR3. D genes are given only for firm matches. Size is stated for part of the rows, as once, few or many counts, or as a class when the clone is expanded.

.	TRBV12-3/TRBV12-4	14	TRBJ1-1	.	TGTGCCAGCAGTTTCGGGGGGCGAGGCACTGAAGCTTTCTTT	CASSFGGRGTEAFF
few	TRBV5-5	12	TRBJ2-2	.	TGTGCCAGCAGCTTGGACGACGGGGAGCTGTTTTTT	CASSLDDGELFF
.	TRBV29-1	17	TRBJ2-1	TRBD2	TGCAGCGTTGAACCGGGACTAGCGTCGTTCTCCTACAATGAGCAGTTCTTC	CSVEPGLASFSYNEQFF
.	TRBV10-3	14	TRBJ2-1	.	TGTGCCATCAGTGAGAGAGGGGTGGGCGATGAGCAGTTCTTC	CAISERGVGDEQFF
few	TRBV24-1	16	TRBJ2-1	.	TGTGCCACCAGTGATTTGCTGTCAGGGTTCGGCAATGAGCAGTTCTTC	CATSDLLSGFGNEQFF
.	TRBV18	17	TRBJ2-3	TRBD2	TGTGCCAGCTCACCGACCGGGGGACTAGCGGGCACAGATACGCAGTATTTT	CASSPTGGLAGTDTQYF
.	TRBV7-6	17	TRBJ2-3	TRBD1	TGTGCCAGCAGCTTAGCGCTGTACAGGGGGCGCGCTGATACGCAGTATTTT	CASSLALYRGRADTQYF
many	TRBV5-4	19	TRBJ2-1	TRBD2	TGTGCCAGCAGCTTGGTTCTTTGGGGACTAGCGGGGGGTTACAATGAGCAGTTCTTC	CASSLVLWGLAGGYNEQFF
few	TRBV4-3	20	TRBJ1-1	.	TGCGCCAGCAGCCAAGATGGTCTTCAGGTTCTTCGCACAGTGAACACTGAAGCTTTCTTT	CASSQDGLQVLRTVNTEAFF
.	TRBV28	13	TRBJ2-7	.	TGTGCCAGCAGTGGTTACACTAACTACGAGCAGTACTTC	CASSGYTNYEQYF
.	TRBV20-1	16	TRBJ2-1	.	TGCAGTGCTAGAGATTCCAGCGGCAGCTCCTACAATGAGCAGTTCTTC	CSARDSSGSSYNEQFF
few	TRBV6-5	15	TRBJ2-1	.	TGTGCCAGCAGTTACTACGGAAACTCCTACAATGAGCAGTTCTTC	CASSYYGNSYNEQFF
few	TRBV10-3	15	TRBJ1-2	TRBD1	TGTGCCATCAAGGGGGGCGACAGGGGACACTATGGCTACACCTTC	CAIKGGDRGHYGYTF
few	TRBV6-5	11	TRBJ2-5	.	TGTGCCACTTCAGGGTTCGGGACCCAGTACTTC	CATSGFGTQYF
few	TRBV27	14	TRBJ2-2	.	TGTGCCAGCAGTCGGCGCATCGGCACCGGGGAGCTGTTTTTT	CASSRRIGTGELFF
.	TRBV30	13	TRBJ2-7	.	TGTGCCTGGAGTGTTCCGGGCTCCTACGAGCAGTACTTC	CAWSVPGSYEQYF
.	TRBV15	14	TRBJ2-2	.	TGTGCCACCAGTCAAGGGAGGTTCGACGGGGAGCTGTTTTTT	CATSQGRFDGELFF
few	TRBV28	12	TRBJ2-5	.	TGTGCCAGCATAGGGGTCCAAGAGACCCAGTACTTC	CASIGVQETQYF
.	TRBV5-6	13	TRBJ2-3	TRBD2	TGTGCCATGAGCGGGGGGCTCGGAGATACGCAGTATTTT	CAMSGGLGDTQYF
few	TRBV14	17	TRBJ2-5	TRBD2	TGTGCCAGCAGCCCAAGAGGACTGACTAGCGGGAGTGAGACCCAGTACTTC	CASSPRGLTSGSETQYF
few	TRBV29-1	12	TRBJ1-2	.	TGCAGCGTTAGACAGACCGACTATGGCTACACCTTC	CSVRQTDYGYTF
many	TRBV12-3/TRBV12-4	11	TRBJ2-1	.	TGTGCCAGCAGTTTTCAGCATGAGCAGTTCTTC	CASSFQHEQFF
few	TRBV27	17	TRBJ2-1	TRBD1	TGTGCCAGCAGTATCAACCCGGGACAGGGACGCTACAATGAGCAGTTCTTC	CASSINPGQGRYNEQFF
many	TRBV2	15	TRBJ2-5	TRBD2	TGTGCCAGCAGTGATATGGGACTAGCGGAAGAGACCCAGTACTTC	CASSDMGLAEETQYF
.	TRBV15	14	TRBJ1-5	.	TGTGCCACCAGCAGAGATATGGTGGGGGGACCCCAGCATTTT	CATSRDMVGGPQHF
.	TRBV30	13	TRBJ1-5	TRBD1	TGTGCCTGGAGTAAGACAGGGGCTGGGCCCCAGCATTTT	CAWSKTGAGPQHF
few	TRBV10-3	15	TRBJ2-1	TRBD2	TGTGCCATCAGTGAGTCGCTAGCGGGAGACAATGAGCAGTTCTTC	CAISESLAGDNEQFF
.	TRBV7-9	13	TRBJ2-2	.	TGTGCCAGCAGCTTAAATGTGGCCGGGGAGCTGTTTTTT	CASSLNVAGELFF
.	TRBV28	14	TRBJ1-2	.	TGTGCCAGCAGAAACAGACCGCCTGTGGGAGGCTACACCTTC	CASRNRPPVGGYTF
.	TRBV20-1	13	TRBJ1-4	.	TGCAGTGCCCTCGGAAGGGCTATTGAAAAACTGTTTTTT	CSALGRAIEKLFF
few	TRBV14	15	TRBJ2-7	.	TGTGCCAGCAGCCAAGAGAATAGTTTCCCCTACGAGCAGTACTTC	CASSQENSFPYEQYF
.	TRBV2	10	TRBJ2-7	.	TGTGCCAGCAGTGAGAGCGTGCAGTACTTC	CASSESVQYF
few	TRBV2	15	TRBJ2-7	.	TGTGCCAGCAGTGAGAGGGCCAGGAGCTCCTACGAGCAGTACTTC	CASSERARSSYEQYF
.	TRBV12-3/TRBV12-4	15	TRBJ1-1	.	TGTGCCAGCAGTTCTAATCAGGGTATGAACACTGAAGCTTTCTTT	CASSSNQGMNTEAFF
.	TRBV7-9	15	TRBJ2-1	.	TGTGCCAGCAGCGGGTCGGCGGTCTCCTACAATGAGCAGTTCTTC	CASSGSAVSYNEQFF
.	TRBV28	15	TRBJ2-2	.	TGTGCCAGCAGCATCACCAGGGCGAGCGCCGGGGAGCTGTTTTTT	CASSITRASAGELFF
few	TRBV10-2	14	TRBJ2-2	.	TGCGCCAGCAGTTGGGGATTGGACACCGGGGAGCTGTTTTTT	CASSWGLDTGELFF
.	TRBV28	15	TRBJ2-2	.	TGTGCCAGCAGTTTACCTATTGGGGGGCCCGGGGAGCTGTTTTTT	CASSLPIGGPGELFF